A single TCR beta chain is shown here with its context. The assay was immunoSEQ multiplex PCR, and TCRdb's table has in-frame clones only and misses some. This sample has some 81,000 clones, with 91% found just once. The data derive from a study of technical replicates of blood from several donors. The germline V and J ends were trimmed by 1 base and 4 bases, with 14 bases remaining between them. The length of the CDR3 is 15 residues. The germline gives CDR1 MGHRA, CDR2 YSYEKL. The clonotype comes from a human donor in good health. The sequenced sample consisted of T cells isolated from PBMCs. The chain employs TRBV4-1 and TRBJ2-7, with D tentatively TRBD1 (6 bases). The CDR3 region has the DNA TGCGCCAGCAGCCAAGTCGGACAGAGAAATTACGAGCAGTACTTC. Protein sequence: CASSQVGQRNYEQYF.